This TCR beta chain comes out of a study of blood T cell repertoires in COVID-19. Overall study context: Italy, Spain and the United States were the sources of the convalescent and acute COVID-19 samples.

As originally analysed: Nucleated cell number was recorded as an estimate derived from reference gene primer amplification. Only in-frame clones appear in the TCRdb table, and some are missing; sequencing was by immunoSEQ multiplex PCR. V and J calls and clone size are given by that table; D and trimming were obtained from the DNA. The repertoire holds hundreds of thousands of clones, over 80% seen once, with about 1.3% in the top ten. CDR1 SGHDT and CDR2 YYEEEE come from the germline V gene. After removal of 1 base from V and 7 bases from J, the junction contained 1 base not matched to a gene. The CDR3 extends over 13 amino acids.

The TCR originated in a young woman with COVID-19, enrolled during active disease. Material for sequencing was peripheral blood. The chain carries TRBV5-6 and TRBJ2-1; TRBD2 matches at 8 bases. The CDR3 loop is CASSLSGGNEQFF. Written as DNA, the CDR3 is TGTGCCAGCAGCTTGTCGGGGGGGAATGAGCAGTTCTTC.